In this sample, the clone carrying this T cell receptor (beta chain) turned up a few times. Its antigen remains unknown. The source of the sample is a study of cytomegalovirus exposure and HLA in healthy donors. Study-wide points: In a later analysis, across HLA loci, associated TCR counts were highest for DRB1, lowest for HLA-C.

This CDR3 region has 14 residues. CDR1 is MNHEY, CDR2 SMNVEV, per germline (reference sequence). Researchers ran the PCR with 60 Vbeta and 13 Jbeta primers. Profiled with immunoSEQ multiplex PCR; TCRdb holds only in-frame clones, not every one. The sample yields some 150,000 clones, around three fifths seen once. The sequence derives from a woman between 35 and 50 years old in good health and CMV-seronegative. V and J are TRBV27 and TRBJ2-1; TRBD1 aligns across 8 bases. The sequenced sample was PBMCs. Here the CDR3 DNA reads TGTGCTTCGAATCGGGACAGGAATACTTTAGAGCAGTTCTTC. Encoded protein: CASNRDRNTLEQFF.